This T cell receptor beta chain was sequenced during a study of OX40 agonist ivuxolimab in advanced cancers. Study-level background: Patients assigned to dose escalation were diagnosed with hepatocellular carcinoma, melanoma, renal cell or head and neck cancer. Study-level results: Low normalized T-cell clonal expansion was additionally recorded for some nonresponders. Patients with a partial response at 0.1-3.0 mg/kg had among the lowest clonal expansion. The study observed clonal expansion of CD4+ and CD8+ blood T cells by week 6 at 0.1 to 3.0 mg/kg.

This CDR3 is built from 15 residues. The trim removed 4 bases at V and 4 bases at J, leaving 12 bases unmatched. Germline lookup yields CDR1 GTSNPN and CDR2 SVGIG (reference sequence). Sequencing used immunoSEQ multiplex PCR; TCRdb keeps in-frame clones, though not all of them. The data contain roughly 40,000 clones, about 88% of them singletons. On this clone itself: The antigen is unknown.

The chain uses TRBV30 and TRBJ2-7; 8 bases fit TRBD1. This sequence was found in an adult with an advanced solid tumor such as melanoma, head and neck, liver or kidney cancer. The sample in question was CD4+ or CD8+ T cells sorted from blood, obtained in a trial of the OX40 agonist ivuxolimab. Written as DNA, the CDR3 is TGTGCCTGGATCACTCCCGGGACAGGTTCGTACGAGCAGTACTTC. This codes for CAWITPGTGSYEQYF.